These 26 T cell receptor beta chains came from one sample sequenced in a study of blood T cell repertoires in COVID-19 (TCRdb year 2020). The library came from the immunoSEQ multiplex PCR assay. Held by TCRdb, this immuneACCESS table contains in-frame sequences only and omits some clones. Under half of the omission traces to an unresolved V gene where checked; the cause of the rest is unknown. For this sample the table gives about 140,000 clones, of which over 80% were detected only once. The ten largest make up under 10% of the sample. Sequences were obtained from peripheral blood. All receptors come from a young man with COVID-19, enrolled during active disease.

The CDR3 sequence is CASSLDFSVAYEQYF. For the CDR3, the DNA is TGTGCCAGCAGCTTAGACTTCAGCGTGGCCTACGAGCAGTACTTC. The rearrangement joins TRBV7-2 to TRBJ2-7, with D uncertain. Deletions cut 1 base from V and 2 bases from J, with 12 bases between. The CDR3 is 15 residues long. Germline loops: CDR1 SGHTA, CDR2 FQGNSA.

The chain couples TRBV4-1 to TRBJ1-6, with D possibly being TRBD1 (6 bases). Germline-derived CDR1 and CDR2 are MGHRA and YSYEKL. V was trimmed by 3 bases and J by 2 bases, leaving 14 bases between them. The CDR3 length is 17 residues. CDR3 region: CASSQGAFDAYNSPLHF. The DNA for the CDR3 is TGCGCCAGCAGCCAGGGGGCCTTCGACGCCTATAATTCACCCCTCCACTTT.

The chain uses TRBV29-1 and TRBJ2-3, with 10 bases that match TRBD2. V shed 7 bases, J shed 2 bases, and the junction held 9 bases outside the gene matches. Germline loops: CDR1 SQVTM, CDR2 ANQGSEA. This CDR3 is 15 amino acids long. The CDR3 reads CSGQPGLASTDTQYF. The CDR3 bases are TGCAGCGGGCAACCGGGACTAGCGTCCACAGATACGCAGTATTTT.

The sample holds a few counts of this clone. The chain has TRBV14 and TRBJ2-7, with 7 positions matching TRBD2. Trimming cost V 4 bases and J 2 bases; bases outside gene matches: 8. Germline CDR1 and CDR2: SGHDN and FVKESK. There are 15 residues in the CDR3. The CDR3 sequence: CASSRLSSGPYEQYF. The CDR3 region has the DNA TGTGCCAGCAGCCGTTTGTCTAGCGGACCCTACGAGCAGTACTTC.

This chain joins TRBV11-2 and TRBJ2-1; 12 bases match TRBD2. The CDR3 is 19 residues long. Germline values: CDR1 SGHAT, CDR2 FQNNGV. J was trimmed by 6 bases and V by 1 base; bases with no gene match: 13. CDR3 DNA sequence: TGTGCCAGCAGCTTAGTTAATCTAGCGGGAGGGGGGTCGGGCAATGAGCAGTTCTTC. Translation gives CASSLVNLAGGGSGNEQFF.

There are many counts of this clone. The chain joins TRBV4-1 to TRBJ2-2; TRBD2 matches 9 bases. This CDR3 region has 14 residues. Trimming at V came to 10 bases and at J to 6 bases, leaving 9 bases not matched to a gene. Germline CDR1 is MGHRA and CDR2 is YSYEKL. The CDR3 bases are TGCGCCACCGATGCGGGGGGGGACCCCGGGGAGCTGTTTTTT. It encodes CATDAGGDPGELFF.

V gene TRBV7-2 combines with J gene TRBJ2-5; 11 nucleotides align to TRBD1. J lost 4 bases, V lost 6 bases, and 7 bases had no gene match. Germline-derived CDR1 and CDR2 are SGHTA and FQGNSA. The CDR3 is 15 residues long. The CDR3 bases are TGTGCCAGCAGAGGACAGGGGGCTGTGGGAGAGACCCAGTACTTC. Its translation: CASRGQGAVGETQYF. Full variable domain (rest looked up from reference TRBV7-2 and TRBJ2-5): GAGVSQSPSNKVTEKGKDVELRCDPISGHTALYWYRQSLGQGLEFLIYFQGNSAPDKSGLPSDRFSAERTGGSVSTLTIQRTQQEDSAVYLCASRGQGAVGETQYFGPGTRLLVL.

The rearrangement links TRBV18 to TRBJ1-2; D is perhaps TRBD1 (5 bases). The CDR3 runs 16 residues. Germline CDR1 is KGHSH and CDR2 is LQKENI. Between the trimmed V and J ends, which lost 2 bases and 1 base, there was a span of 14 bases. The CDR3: CASSPESWGLNYGYTF. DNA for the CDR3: TGTGCCAGCTCACCAGAGTCTTGGGGACTTAACTATGGCTACACCTTC.

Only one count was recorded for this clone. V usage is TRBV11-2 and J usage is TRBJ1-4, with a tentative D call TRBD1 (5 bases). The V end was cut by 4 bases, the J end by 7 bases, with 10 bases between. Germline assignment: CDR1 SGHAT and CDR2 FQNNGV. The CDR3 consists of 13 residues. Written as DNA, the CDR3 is TGTGCCAGCAGCTCGTCCCAGGGTGAAAAACTGTTTTTT. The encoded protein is CASSSSQGEKLFF.

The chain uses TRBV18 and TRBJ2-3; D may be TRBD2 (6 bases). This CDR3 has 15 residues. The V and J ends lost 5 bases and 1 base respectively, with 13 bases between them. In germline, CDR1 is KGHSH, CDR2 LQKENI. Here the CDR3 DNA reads TGTGCCAGCTCAGGGGGGACTGTCGGCACAGATACGCAGTATTTT. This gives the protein CASSGGTVGTDTQYF. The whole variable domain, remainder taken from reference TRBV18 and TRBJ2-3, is NAGVMQNPRHLVRRRGQEARLRCSPMKGHSHVYWYRQLPEEGLKFMVYLQKENIIDESGMPKERFSAEFPKEGPSILRIQQVVRGDSAAYFCASSGGTVGTDTQYFGPGTRLTVL.

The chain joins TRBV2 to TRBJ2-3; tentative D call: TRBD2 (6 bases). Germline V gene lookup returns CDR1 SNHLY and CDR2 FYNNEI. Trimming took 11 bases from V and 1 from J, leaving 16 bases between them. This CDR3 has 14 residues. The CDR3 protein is CAGGKIAGTDTQYF. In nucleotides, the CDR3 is TGTGCCGGAGGGAAAATAGCCGGCACAGATACGCAGTATTTT.

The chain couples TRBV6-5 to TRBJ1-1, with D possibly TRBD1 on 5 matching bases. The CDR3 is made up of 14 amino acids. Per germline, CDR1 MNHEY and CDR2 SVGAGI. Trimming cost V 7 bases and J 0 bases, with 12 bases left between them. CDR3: CASNLDRLNTEAFF. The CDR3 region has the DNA TGTGCCAGCAATCTTGACAGATTGAACACTGAAGCTTTCTTT.

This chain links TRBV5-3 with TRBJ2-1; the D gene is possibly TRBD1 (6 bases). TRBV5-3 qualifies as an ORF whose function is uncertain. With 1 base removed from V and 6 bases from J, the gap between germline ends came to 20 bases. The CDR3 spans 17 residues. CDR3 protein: CARSLQGRAPQSNEQFF. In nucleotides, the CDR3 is TGTGCCAGAAGCTTGCAGGGGCGGGCCCCCCAGAGCAATGAGCAGTTCTTC.

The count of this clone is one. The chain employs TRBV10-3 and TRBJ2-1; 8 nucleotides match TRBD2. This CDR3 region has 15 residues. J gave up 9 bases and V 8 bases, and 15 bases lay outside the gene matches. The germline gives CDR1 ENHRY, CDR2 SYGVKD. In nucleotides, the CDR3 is TGTGCCATCGGAGGGGGGAGTAGCGGGAAGCTTGAGCAGTTCTTC. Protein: CAIGGGSSGKLEQFF.

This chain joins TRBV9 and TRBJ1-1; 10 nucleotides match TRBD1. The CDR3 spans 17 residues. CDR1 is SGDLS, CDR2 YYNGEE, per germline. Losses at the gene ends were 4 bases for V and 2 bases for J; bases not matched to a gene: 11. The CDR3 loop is CASSPGTGVIRNTEAFF. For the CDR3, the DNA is TGTGCCAGCAGCCCCGGGACAGGGGTAATAAGAAACACTGAAGCTTTCTTT.

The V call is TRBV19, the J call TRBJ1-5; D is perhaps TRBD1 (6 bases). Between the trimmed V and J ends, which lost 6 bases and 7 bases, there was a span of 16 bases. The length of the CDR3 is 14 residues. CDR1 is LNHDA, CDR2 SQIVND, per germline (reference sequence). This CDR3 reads CASSSGGARQPQHF. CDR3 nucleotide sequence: TGTGCCAGTAGCTCCGGGGGGGCGAGGCAGCCCCAGCATTTT. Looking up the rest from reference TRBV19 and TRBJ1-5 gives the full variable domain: DGGITQSPKYLFRKEGQNVTLSCEQNLNHDAMYWYRQDPGQGLRLIYYSQIVNDFQKGDIAEGYSVSREKKESFPLTVTSAQKNPTAFYLCASSSGGARQPQHFGDGTRLSIL.

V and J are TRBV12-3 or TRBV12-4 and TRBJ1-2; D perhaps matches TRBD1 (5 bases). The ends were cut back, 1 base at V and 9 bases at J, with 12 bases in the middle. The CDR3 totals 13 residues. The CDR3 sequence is CASSLGGLGSYTF. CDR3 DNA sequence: TGTGCCAGCAGTTTAGGGGGCTTGGGAAGCTACACCTTC.

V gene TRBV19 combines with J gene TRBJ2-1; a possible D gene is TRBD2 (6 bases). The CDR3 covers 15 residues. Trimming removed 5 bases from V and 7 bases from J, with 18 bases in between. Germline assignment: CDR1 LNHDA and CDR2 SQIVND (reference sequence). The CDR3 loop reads CASSSLSGGRNEQFF. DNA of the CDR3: TGTGCCAGTAGTTCCCTTTCAGGAGGGAGAAATGAGCAGTTCTTC. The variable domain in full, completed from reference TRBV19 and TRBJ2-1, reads DGGITQSPKYLFRKEGQNVTLSCEQNLNHDAMYWYRQDPGQGLRLIYYSQIVNDFQKGDIAEGYSVSREKKESFPLTVTSAQKNPTAFYLCASSSLSGGRNEQFFGPGTRLTVL.

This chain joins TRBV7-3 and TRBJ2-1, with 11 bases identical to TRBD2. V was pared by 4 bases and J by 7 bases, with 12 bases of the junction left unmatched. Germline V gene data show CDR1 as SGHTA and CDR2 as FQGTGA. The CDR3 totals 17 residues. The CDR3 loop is CASSSPFGSGRDNEQFF. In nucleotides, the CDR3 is TGTGCCAGCAGCTCGCCTTTCGGTAGCGGGAGGGATAATGAGCAGTTCTTC.

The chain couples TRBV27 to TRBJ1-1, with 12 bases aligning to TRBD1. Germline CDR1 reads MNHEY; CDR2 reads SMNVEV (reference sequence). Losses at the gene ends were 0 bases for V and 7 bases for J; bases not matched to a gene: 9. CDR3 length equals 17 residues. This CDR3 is CASSLSIGDRGLIEAFF. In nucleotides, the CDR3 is TGTGCCAGCAGTTTATCTATCGGGGACAGGGGGCTGATTGAAGCTTTCTTT.

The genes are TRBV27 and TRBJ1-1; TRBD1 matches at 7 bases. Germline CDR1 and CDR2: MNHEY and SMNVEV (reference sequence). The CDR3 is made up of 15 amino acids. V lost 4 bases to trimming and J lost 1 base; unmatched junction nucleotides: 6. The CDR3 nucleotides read TGTGCCAGCAGTTCTCCGAACAGGGGGAACACTGAAGCTTTCTTT. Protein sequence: CASSSPNRGNTEAFF.

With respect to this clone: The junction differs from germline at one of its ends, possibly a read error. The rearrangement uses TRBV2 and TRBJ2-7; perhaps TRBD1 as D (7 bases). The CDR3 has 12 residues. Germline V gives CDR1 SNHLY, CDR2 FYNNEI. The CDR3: CASSDRAGQPFF. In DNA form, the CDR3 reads TGTGCCAGCAGTGATAGGGCGGGACAGCCGTTCTTC.

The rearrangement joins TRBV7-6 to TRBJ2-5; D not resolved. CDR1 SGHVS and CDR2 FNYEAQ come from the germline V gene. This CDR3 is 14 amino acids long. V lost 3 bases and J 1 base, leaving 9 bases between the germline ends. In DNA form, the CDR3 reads TGTGCCAGCAGCTTCCAGACTTTCCAAGAGACCCAGTACTTC. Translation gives CASSFQTFQETQYF. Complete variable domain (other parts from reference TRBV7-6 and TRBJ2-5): GAGVSQSPRYKVTKRGQDVALRCDPISGHVSLYWYRQALGQGPEFLTYFNYEAQQDKSGLPNDRFSAERPEGSISTLTIQRTEQRDSAMYRCASSFQTFQETQYFGPGTRLLVL.

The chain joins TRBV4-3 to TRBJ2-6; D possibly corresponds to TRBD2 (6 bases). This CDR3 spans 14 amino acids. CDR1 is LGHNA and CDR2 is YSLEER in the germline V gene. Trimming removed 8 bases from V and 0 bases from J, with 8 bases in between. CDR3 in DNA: TGCGCCAGCGGGGGGAGCTCTGGGGCCAACGTCCTGACTTTC. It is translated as CASGGSSGANVLTF.

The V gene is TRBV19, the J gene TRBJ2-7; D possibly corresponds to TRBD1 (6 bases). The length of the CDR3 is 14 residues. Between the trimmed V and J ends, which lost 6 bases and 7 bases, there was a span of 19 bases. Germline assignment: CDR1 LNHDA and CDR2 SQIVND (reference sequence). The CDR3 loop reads CASSPLQGTGEQYF. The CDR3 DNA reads TGTGCCAGTAGCCCTCTCCAGGGGACGGGGGAGCAGTACTTC.

The CDR3 DNA follows: TGTGCCAGCAGCTTAACAGGGGGGTTAAATCAGCCCCAGCATTTT. Translation: CASSLTGGLNQPQHF. J is TRBJ1-5 and V is TRBV11-2; 8 bases are a match to TRBD1. The CDR3 spans 15 residues. Germline loops: CDR1 SGHAT, CDR2 FQNNGV. Unmatched junction bases numbered 4, after V lost 2 bases and J lost 4 bases.